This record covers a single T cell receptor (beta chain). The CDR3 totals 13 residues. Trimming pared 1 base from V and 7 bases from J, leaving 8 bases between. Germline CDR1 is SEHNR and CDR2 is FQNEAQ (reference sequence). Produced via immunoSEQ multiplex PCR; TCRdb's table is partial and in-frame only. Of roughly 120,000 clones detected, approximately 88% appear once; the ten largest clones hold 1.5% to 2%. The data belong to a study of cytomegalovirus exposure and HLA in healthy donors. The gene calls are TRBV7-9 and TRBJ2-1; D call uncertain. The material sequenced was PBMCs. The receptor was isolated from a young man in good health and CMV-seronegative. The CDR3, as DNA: TGTGCCAGCAGCTTAGGAGACACAAATGAGCAGTTCTTC. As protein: CASSLGDTNEQFF.